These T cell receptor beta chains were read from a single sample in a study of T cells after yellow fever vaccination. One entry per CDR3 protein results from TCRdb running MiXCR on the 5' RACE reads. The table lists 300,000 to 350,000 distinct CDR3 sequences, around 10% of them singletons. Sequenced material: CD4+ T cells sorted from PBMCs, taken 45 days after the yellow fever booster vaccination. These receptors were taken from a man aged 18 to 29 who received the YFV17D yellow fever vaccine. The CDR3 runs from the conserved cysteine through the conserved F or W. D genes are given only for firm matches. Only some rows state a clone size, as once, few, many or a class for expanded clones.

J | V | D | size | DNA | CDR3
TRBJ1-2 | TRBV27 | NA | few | TGTGCCAGCAGTAACTGGGGGGGGGCGACGGGCTACACCTTC | CASSNWGGATGYTF
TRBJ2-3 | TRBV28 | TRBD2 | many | TGTGCCAGCAGTTCTCCTGGACTAGCGGGGTCAGATACGCAGTATTTT | CASSSPGLAGSDTQYF
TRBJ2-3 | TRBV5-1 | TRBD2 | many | TGCGCCAGCAGCCTAACTCGGGGGGGCCTCACAGATACGCAGTATTTT | CASSLTRGGLTDTQYF
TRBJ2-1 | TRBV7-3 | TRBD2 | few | TGTGCCAGCAGCCTAGCGGGGATGGGTGAGCAGTTCTTC | CASSLAGMGEQFF
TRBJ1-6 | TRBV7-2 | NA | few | NA | CASSTSGGRHSPLHF
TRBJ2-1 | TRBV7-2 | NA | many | TGTGCCAGCAGCCAAAGGGGGGGAAGATACAATGAGCAGTTCTTC | CASSQRGGRYNEQFF
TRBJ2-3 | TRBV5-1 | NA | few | TGCGCCAGCAGCCTCCTGATGGATACGCAGTATTTT | CASSLLMDTQYF
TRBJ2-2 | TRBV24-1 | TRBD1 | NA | TGTGCCACCAGTGATTTAGAGGGGGCGCTCGACACCGGGGAGCTGTTTTTT | CATSDLEGALDTGELFF
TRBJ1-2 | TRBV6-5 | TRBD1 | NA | TGTGCCAGCCGCGTACAGGGGGGTGGTTTTGGCTACACCTTC | CASRVQGGGFGYTF
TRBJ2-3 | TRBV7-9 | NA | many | TGTGCCAGCCCTTTGGGGCTAGTCCCAGATACGCAGTATTTT | CASPLGLVPDTQYF
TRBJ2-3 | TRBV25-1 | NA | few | TGTGCCAGCAGACGCTTGGGACGGCCGAAATTCACAGATACGCAGTATTTT | CASRRLGRPKFTDTQYF
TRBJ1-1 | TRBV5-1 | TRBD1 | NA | TGCGCCAGCAGCACGTCTGGACAGGGAGAGACTGAAGCTTTCTTT | CASSTSGQGETEAFF
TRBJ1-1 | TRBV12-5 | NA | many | TGTGCTAGTGGCCTGAACACTGAAGCTTTCTTT | CASGLNTEAFF
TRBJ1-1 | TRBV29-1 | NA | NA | TGCAGCGTTGAACCGGGGGCGGGGAACACTGAAGCTTTCTTT | CSVEPGAGNTEAFF
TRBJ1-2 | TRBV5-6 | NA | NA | TGTGCCAGCAGCTTGTCCCGGGTCGGCTACACCTTC | CASSLSRVGYTF
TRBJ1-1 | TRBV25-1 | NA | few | TGTGCCAGCAGTGAACAAGAGAACACTGAAGCTTTCTTT | CASSEQENTEAFF
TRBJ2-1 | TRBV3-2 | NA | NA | TGTGCCAGCAGCCAAGATCCGGTGGCGTACAATGAGCAGTTCTTC | CASSQDPVAYNEQFF
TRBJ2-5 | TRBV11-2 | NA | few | TGTGCCAGCAGCTTACAACAGTCAAAAGAGACCCAGTACTTC | CASSLQQSKETQYF
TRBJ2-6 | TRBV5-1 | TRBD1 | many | TGCGCCAGCAGCTTGGGACAGGGTGGGTCTGGGGCCAACGTCCTGACTTTC | CASSLGQGGSGANVLTF
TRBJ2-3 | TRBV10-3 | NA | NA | TGTGCCTCCAGCTGGGGGCGGGGGCCCACAGATACGCAGTATTTT | CASSWGRGPTDTQYF
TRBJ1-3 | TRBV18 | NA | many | TGTGCCAGCTCACCACCGACTCCATACTCTGGAAACACCATATATTTT | CASSPPTPYSGNTIYF
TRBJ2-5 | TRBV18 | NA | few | TGTGCCAGCTCACCAGAAGGGGTAGAGACCCAGTACTTC | CASSPEGVETQYF
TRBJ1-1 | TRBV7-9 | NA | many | TGTGCCAGCAGCTTACTACAGGGAAACACTGAAGCTTTCTTT | CASSLLQGNTEAFF
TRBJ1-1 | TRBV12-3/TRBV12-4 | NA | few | TGTGCCAGCAATCCTGACGGGAACACTGAAGCTTTCTTT | CASNPDGNTEAFF
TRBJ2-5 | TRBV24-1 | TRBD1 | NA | TGTGCCACCAGAGGACAGGGAAGTGAGACCCAGTACTTC | CATRGQGSETQYF
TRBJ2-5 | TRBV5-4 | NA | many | TGTGCCAGCAGCCTCCAGGGTGCGGAGGAGACCCAGTACTTC | CASSLQGAEETQYF
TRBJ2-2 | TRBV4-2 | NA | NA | TGTGCCAGCAGCCAAGAGGGGGGTAGAATCCGGGGAGAGCTGTTTTTT | CASSQEGGRIRGELFF
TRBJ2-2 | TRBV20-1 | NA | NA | TGCAGTGCTAGATATTACACCGGGGAGCTGTTTTTT | CSARYYTGELFF
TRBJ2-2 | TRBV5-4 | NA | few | TGTGCCAGCACCGGGTCCACCGGGGAGCTGTTTTTT | CASTGSTGELFF
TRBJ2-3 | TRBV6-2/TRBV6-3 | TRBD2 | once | TGTGCCAGCGAAACTAGCGGGGGTGGGGATACGCAGAATTTT | CASETSGGGDTQNF
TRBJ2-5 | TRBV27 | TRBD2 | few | TGTGCCAGCAGTTTTTGGCGGGGGAGTGGAGAGACCCAGTACTTC | CASSFWRGSGETQYF
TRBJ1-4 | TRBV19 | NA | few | TGTGCCAGTAGTGAAAAGGCGGGGAGAACTAATGAAAAACTGTTTTTT | CASSEKAGRTNEKLFF
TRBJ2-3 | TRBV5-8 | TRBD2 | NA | TGTGCCAGCAGCTTCACCACTAGCGGGGGGTTTACGCAGTATTTT | CASSFTTSGGFTQYF
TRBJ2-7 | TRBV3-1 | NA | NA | TGTGCCAGCAGCCAAGATCTAATGGATTACGAGCAGTACTTC | CASSQDLMDYEQYF
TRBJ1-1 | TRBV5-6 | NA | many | TGTGCCAGCAGCCTGGGGGTCACTGAAGCTTTCTTT | CASSLGVTEAFF